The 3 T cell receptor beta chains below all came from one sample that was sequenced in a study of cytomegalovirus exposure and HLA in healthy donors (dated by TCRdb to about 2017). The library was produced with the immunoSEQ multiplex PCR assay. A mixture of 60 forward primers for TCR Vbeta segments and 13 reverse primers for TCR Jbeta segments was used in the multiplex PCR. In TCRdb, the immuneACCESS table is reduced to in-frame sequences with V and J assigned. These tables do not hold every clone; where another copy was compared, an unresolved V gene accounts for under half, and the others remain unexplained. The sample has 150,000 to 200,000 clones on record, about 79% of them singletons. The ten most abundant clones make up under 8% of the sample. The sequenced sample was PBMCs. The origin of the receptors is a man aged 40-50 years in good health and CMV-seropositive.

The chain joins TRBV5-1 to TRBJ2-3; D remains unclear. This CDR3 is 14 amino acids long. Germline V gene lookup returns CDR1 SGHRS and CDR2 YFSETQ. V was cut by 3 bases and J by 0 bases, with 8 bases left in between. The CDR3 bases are TGCGCCAGCAGCTCCCCCTCTAGCACAGATACGCAGTATTTT. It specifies CASSSPSSTDTQYF.

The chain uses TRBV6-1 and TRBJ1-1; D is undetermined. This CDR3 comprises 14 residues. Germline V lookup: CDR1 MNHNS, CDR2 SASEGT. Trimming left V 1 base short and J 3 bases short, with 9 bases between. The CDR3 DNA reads TGTGCCAGCAGTGAAGTGATGGCGGACACTGAAGCTTTCTTT. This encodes CASSEVMADTEAFF.

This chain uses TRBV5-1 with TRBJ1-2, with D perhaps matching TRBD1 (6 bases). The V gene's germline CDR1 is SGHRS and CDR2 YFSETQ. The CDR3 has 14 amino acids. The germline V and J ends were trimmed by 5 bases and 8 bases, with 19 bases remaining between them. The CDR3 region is CASSPRQAASGYTF. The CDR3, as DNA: TGCGCCAGCAGTCCTAGACAGGCGGCGAGCGGCTACACCTTC.